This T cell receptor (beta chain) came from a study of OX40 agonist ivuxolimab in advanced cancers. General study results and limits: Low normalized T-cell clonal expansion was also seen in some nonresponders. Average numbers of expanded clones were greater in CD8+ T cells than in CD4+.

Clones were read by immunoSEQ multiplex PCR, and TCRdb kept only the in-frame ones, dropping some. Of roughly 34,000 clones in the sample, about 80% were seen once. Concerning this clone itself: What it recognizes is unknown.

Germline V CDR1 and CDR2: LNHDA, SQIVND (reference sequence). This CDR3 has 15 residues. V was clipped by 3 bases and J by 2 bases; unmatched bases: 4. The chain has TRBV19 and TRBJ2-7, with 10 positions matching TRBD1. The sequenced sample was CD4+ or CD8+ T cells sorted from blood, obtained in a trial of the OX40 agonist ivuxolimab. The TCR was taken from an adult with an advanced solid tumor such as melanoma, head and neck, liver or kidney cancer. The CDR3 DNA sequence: TGTGCCAGTAGTATCGGGACAGGGGATACCTACGAGCAGTACTTC. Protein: CASSIGTGDTYEQYF.